The clone carrying this T cell receptor (beta chain) was seen repeatedly, ten times or more. The CDR3 loop spans 15 amino acids. CDR1 SNHLY and CDR2 FYNNEI come from the germline V gene. Trimming removed 2 bases at V and 2 bases at J, with 12 bases between. Amplification of TCR beta CDR3 regions was performed using RNA transcripts as template. With the HTBI primer set, the TCR CDR3 went through a first round of RT-PCR. TCRdb reanalysed the multiplex PCR reads using MiXCR and keeps one entry per CDR3 protein. The sample contains around 300,000 distinct CDR3 sequences, roughly 15% of which appear only once. The data were taken from a study of T cells in Graves' hyperthyroidism and ophthalmopathy.

The origin of this receptor is a woman between 45 and 60 years old with Graves' hyperthyroidism that later progressed to Graves' ophthalmopathy. Sequencing was done on a sample of blood. The chain links TRBV2 to TRBJ1-2, with a tentative D call TRBD1 (5 bases). The CDR3 region has the DNA TGTGCCAGCAGTGAAAAGGCACCAGGGAACTATGGCTACACCTTC. Amino acid sequence: CASSEKAPGNYGYTF.